This TCR beta chain stems from a study of T cells in Graves' hyperthyroidism and ophthalmopathy. General study points: Ophthalmopathy was separated from stable hyperthyroidism by a 13 V-J model. With a median lead of approximately 6.4 months before onset, the model predicted ophthalmopathy. Expanded thyroid clonotypes (above 0.001) were mostly also found in blood.

This CDR3 comprises 14 residues. Trimming took 4 bases from V and 1 from J; bases not matched to a gene: 2. Germline CDR1 reads SGHRS; CDR2 reads YFSETQ. Clinical symptoms, serum thyroxine and TRAb, thyroid ultrasound and orbital computed tomography were used for the diagnoses. The table lists this clonotype with many counts. Its antigen is still unknown. Regions amplified from RNA transcripts were the TCR beta CDR3 regions. The HTBI set primed first-round TCR CDR3 RT-PCR. TCRdb ran MiXCR on the multiplex PCR reads and lists one entry per CDR3 protein. The data hold a few hundred thousand distinct CDR3 sequences, with about a sixth observed a single time.

V gene TRBV5-1 combines with J gene TRBJ1-1; TRBD1 matches 9 bases. The source of this sequence is a woman in her 30s with Graves' hyperthyroidism. Sequenced input: blood. The CDR3 reads CASSNRGPNTEAFF. As DNA, the CDR3 is TGCGCCAGCAGCAACAGGGGGCCGAACACTGAAGCTTTCTTT.